Following are 26 T cell receptor beta chains from one sample sequenced in a study of shared clonotypes between healthy human individuals. Clones were sequenced by immunoSEQ multiplex PCR, and TCRdb holds only the in-frame ones, with some missing. The profile shows 1.4 million to 1.5 million clones, approximately 97% of them singletons. Material: naive CD4+ T cells sorted from blood. Regarding subset: CD45RA+ positively selected. The receptors come from a man aged 25 to 40 in good health.

The V and J genes are TRBV18 and TRBJ2-1, with D hard to call. Germline loops: CDR1 KGHSH, CDR2 LQKENI. CDR3 length equals 15 residues. Trimming removed 2 bases from V and 1 base from J, with 9 bases in between. CDR3 nucleotides: TGTGCCAGCTCACCAGGAACAGATTCCTACAATGAGCAGTTCTTC. Its translation: CASSPGTDSYNEQFF.

CDR3 residues: CASSSPVARNEQFF. The CDR3 nucleotides are TGTGCCAGCAGTTCCCCCGTGGCCCGCAATGAGCAGTTCTTC. The V gene is TRBV28, the J gene TRBJ2-1, with D hard to call. Germline values: CDR1 MDHEN, CDR2 SYDVKM. The CDR3 spans 14 residues. Trimming removed 4 bases from V and 6 bases from J, with 13 bases in between. Combining the CDR3 with reference TRBV28 and TRBJ2-1 gives the whole variable domain DVKVTQSSRYLVKRTGEKVFLECVQDMDHENMFWYRQDPGLGLRLIYFSYDVKMKEKGDIPEGYSVSREKKERFSLILESASTNQTSMYLCASSSPVARNEQFFGPGTRLTVL.

J is TRBJ2-7 and V is TRBV5-1, with 9 positions matching TRBD2. The trim removed 4 bases at V and 4 bases at J, leaving 3 bases unmatched. Germline CDR1 SGHRS, CDR2 YFSETQ. The CDR3 consists of 13 residues. In DNA form, the CDR3 reads TGCGCCAGCAGCGATAGCGGGAGTTACGAGCAGTACTTC. The encoded protein is CASSDSGSYEQYF.

The chain carries TRBV7-2 and TRBJ1-2; D is unclear. The length of the CDR3 is 15 residues. Trimming shortened V by 2 bases and J by 4 bases, and 14 bases separated the two germline ends. The germline V gene encodes CDR1 SGHTA and CDR2 FQGNSA. CDR3 coding DNA: TGTGCCAGCAGCTTAACCACGACGGCGAGCTATGGCTACACCTTC. Residues: CASSLTTTASYGYTF.

This chain uses TRBV28 with TRBJ1-5; no firm D call. The CDR3 consists of 12 residues. The germline gives CDR1 MDHEN, CDR2 SYDVKM. Trimming stripped 8 bases from V and 4 bases from J, with 9 bases between. Here the CDR3 DNA reads TGTGCCAGCGCAACACCAAATCAGCCCCAGCATTTT. Protein sequence: CASATPNQPQHF.

The rearrangement joins TRBV6-6 to TRBJ2-1; the D call may be TRBD1 or TRBD2 (5 bases each). Germline-derived CDR1 and CDR2 are MNHNY and SVGAGI (reference sequence). The CDR3 contains 16 residues. The V end lost 2 bases, the J end lost 10 bases, and 21 bases lay between the germline ends. The CDR3 DNA sequence: TGTGCCAGCAGTTACCCAGCCGGGACCCACCGAGGGGAGCAGTTCTTC. Protein sequence: CASSYPAGTHRGEQFF.

The CDR3 DNA reads as TGTGCCAGTAGTACCGACAGGGATCGGCACTATGGCTACACCTTC. Translation: CASSTDRDRHYGYTF. The J gene is TRBJ1-2, the V gene TRBV19; TRBD1 matches at 7 bases. Germline lookup yields CDR1 LNHDA and CDR2 SQIVND (reference sequence). This CDR3 is 15 amino acids long. V shed 4 bases, J shed 3 bases, and the junction held 8 bases outside the gene matches.

The rearrangement uses TRBV18 and TRBJ2-2; TRBD1 or TRBD2 may be the D gene (5 bases each). The V gene lost 2 bases and the J gene lost 7 bases, with 14 bases spanning the gap. Looked up from germline, CDR1 is KGHSH and CDR2 is LQKENI. There are 15 residues in the CDR3. CDR3 sequence reads: CASSPNPGPGGELFF. The CDR3 bases are TGTGCCAGCTCACCAAATCCGGGGCCGGGCGGGGAGCTGTTTTTT.

V is TRBV2 and J is TRBJ1-5; weak D call: TRBD1 (6 bases). CDR1 is SNHLY, CDR2 FYNNEI, per germline. V gave up 7 bases and J gave up 6 bases, with 13 bases separating them. The CDR3 has 13 residues. This CDR3 is CASNRDIGQPQHF. The CDR3 coding sequence is TGTGCCAGCAACCGGGACATAGGTCAGCCCCAGCATTTT.

The rearrangement uses TRBV27 and TRBJ2-1; D is undetermined. Germline V gene lookup returns CDR1 MNHEY and CDR2 SMNVEV (reference sequence). The CDR3 has 14 residues. The V end lost 3 bases, the J end lost 2 bases, and 8 bases lay between the germline ends. CDR3 DNA sequence: TGTGCCAGCAGTTTCGGAAGGACCTACAATGAGCAGTTCTTC. Amino acids: CASSFGRTYNEQFF.

The V and J genes are TRBV9 and TRBJ2-6; 8 bases agree with TRBD2. Germline CDR1 is SGDLS and CDR2 is YYNGEE. V was clipped by 0 bases and J by 2 bases; unmatched bases: 4. This CDR3 has 17 residues. This CDR3 is CASSVERGLAGANVLTF. The CDR3 DNA follows: TGTGCCAGCAGCGTAGAGCGGGGGCTGGCTGGGGCCAACGTCCTGACTTTC. The full variable domain, completed using reference TRBV9 and TRBJ2-6, is DSGVTQTPKHLITATGQRVTLRCSPRSGDLSVYWYQQSLDQGLQFLIQYYNGEERAKGNILERFSAQQFPDLHSELNLSSLELGDSALYFCASSVERGLAGANVLTFGAGSRLTVL.

The chain carries TRBV19 and TRBJ1-5, with a possible D match to TRBD1 (5 bases). The CDR3 length is 15 residues. V was clipped by 7 bases and J by 4 bases, with 17 bases between them. Germline loops: CDR1 LNHDA, CDR2 SQIVND (reference sequence). CDR3 in DNA: TGTGCCAGTACGCCTTCGACGGGGGTTAATCAGCCCCAGCATTTT. This encodes CASTPSTGVNQPQHF.

V is TRBV7-9 and J is TRBJ2-1; 10 bases match TRBD2. This CDR3 comprises 17 residues. The ends lost 1 base at V and 2 bases at J; junction bases unmatched: 5. CDR1 SEHNR and CDR2 FQNEAQ come from the germline V gene (reference sequence). The CDR3 nucleotides read TGTGCCAGCAGCTTAGGAGCACTAGCGGGGACCTACAATGAGCAGTTCTTC. Protein: CASSLGALAGTYNEQFF.

The gene calls are TRBV27 and TRBJ2-7, with D hard to call. V lost 3 bases and J lost 2, with 11 bases in between. Germline lookup yields CDR1 MNHEY and CDR2 SMNVEV (reference sequence). The CDR3 consists of 14 residues. CDR3 bases: TGTGCCAGCAGTTTTATAGGCAGTACCTACGAGCAGTACTTC. Its translation: CASSFIGSTYEQYF.

The chain couples TRBV7-3 to TRBJ2-7; 11 bases are shared with TRBD2. Germline trimming cut 4 bases from V and 4 bases from J; bases unmatched to any gene: 0. Germline V gene lookup returns CDR1 SGHTA and CDR2 FQGTGA. The CDR3 totals 13 residues. The CDR3 reads CASSWTSGYEQYF. The CDR3 DNA reads TGTGCCAGCAGCTGGACTAGCGGGTACGAGCAGTACTTC.

The chain has TRBV11-3 and TRBJ1-5, with 7 bases aligning to TRBD1. Trimming took 3 bases from V and 7 from J; bases not matched to a gene: 6. The CDR3 length is 14 residues. Germline V gives CDR1 SGHNT, CDR2 YENEEA. The CDR3 coding sequence is TGTGCCAGCAGCTTTCTGACAGGGCACCAGCCCCAGCATTTT. Its translation: CASSFLTGHQPQHF. The complete variable domain, with remaining parts taken from reference TRBV11-3 and TRBJ1-5, reads EAGVVQSPRYKIIEKKQPVAFWCNPISGHNTLYWYLQNLGQGPELLIRYENEEAVDDSQLPKDRFSAERLKGVDSTLKIQPAELGDSAVYLCASSFLTGHQPQHFGDGTRLSIL.

The V call is TRBV5-1, the J call TRBJ2-3, with TRBD2 identical over 7 bases. The CDR3 loop spans 16 amino acids. V was pared by 3 bases and J by 3 bases, with 10 bases of the junction left unmatched. Germline V lookup: CDR1 SGHRS, CDR2 YFSETQ. The CDR3 bases are TGCGCCAGCAGCTGGCCCCTTATCGGGAGGACAGATACGCAGTATTTT. Encoded protein: CASSWPLIGRTDTQYF.

The chain couples TRBV7-9 to TRBJ2-5; D is possibly TRBD1 (6 bases). The CDR3 covers 14 residues. Trimming stripped 1 base from V and 5 bases from J, with 11 bases between. Germline V gene sequence: CDR1 SEHNR, CDR2 FQNEAQ (reference sequence). This CDR3 reads CASSLEYRVETQYF. CDR3 in DNA: TGTGCCAGCAGCTTAGAGTACAGGGTGGAGACCCAGTACTTC.

V usage is TRBV27 and J usage is TRBJ2-7; 7 bases align to TRBD2. Germline V CDR1 and CDR2: MNHEY, SMNVEV (reference sequence). The CDR3 is 14 amino acids. After removal of 6 bases from V and 1 base from J, the junction contained 6 bases not matched to a gene. The CDR3 bases are TGTGCCAGCAGGAGTCTAGCGGCTTCCTACGAGCAGTACTTC. Protein: CASRSLAASYEQYF.

This sequence joins TRBV7-9 and TRBJ2-7; possible D gene TRBD1, 5 bases. The germline gives CDR1 SEHNR, CDR2 FQNEAQ (reference sequence). The CDR3 extends over 15 amino acids. V was trimmed by 4 bases and J by 2 bases, leaving 15 bases between them. The CDR3 DNA reads TGTGCCAGCAGCTATCAGGGTGGTGTCGCCTACGAGCAGTACTTC. Translated: CASSYQGGVAYEQYF.

The V call is TRBV5-1, the J call TRBJ2-1; tentative D call: TRBD2 (5 bases). Germline CDR1 reads SGHRS; CDR2 reads YFSETQ. This CDR3 region has 15 residues. The ends were cut back, 2 bases at V and 3 bases at J, with 12 bases in the middle. The CDR3 DNA sequence: TGCGCCAGCAGCTTACCGGGATCACTCTACAATGAGCAGTTCTTC. Its protein product is CASSLPGSLYNEQFF.

The V call is TRBV27, the J call TRBJ2-5, with TRBD2 matching 7 bases. The V and J ends lost 5 bases and 4 bases, in that order; junction bases with no gene match: 7. The CDR3 length is 14 residues. Germline-derived CDR1 and CDR2 are MNHEY and SMNVEV (reference sequence). The CDR3 region is CASSRIAGLETQYF. CDR3 in DNA: TGTGCCAGCAGTCGAATAGCGGGTCTAGAGACCCAGTACTTC.

About this clone: Other nucleotide sequences in the sample specify the same CDR3. The rearrangement joins TRBV27 to TRBJ1-1, with TRBD1 identical over 8 bases. The germline V gene encodes CDR1 MNHEY and CDR2 SMNVEV (reference sequence). The CDR3 runs to 12 residues. With 3 bases clipped from V and 8 bases from J, the junction kept 2 bases outside the gene matches. The CDR3 spells CASSFRQGEAFF. The CDR3 DNA follows: TGTGCCAGCAGTTTTCGACAGGGGGAAGCTTTCTTT.

V is TRBV7-2 and J is TRBJ2-1; D is undetermined. V lost 5 bases, J lost 3 bases, and 17 bases lay in between. The length of the CDR3 is 16 residues. Germline V gene sequence: CDR1 SGHTA, CDR2 FQGNSA. The CDR3 is CASSKDFQGSYNEQFF. As DNA, the CDR3 is TGTGCCAGCAGCAAAGATTTCCAAGGAAGCTACAATGAGCAGTTCTTC.

V is TRBV18 and J is TRBJ1-1; D gene ambiguous. Trimming stripped 5 bases from V and 3 bases from J, with 7 bases between. The length of the CDR3 is 12 residues. The V gene's germline CDR1 is KGHSH and CDR2 LQKENI. CDR3 protein: CASSVRDTEAFF. CDR3 sequence (DNA): TGTGCCAGCTCAGTAAGGGACACTGAAGCTTTCTTT.

J is TRBJ2-4 and V is TRBV11-3, with a weak D call TRBD2 (6 bases). Per germline, CDR1 SGHNT and CDR2 YENEEA. V was shortened by 1 base and J by 0 bases, with 10 bases between the two germline ends. This CDR3 has 16 amino acids. Written as DNA, the CDR3 is TGTGCCAGCAGCTTAGGGTTCGGGGGAGCCAAAAACATTCAGTACTTC. This encodes CASSLGFGGAKNIQYF.